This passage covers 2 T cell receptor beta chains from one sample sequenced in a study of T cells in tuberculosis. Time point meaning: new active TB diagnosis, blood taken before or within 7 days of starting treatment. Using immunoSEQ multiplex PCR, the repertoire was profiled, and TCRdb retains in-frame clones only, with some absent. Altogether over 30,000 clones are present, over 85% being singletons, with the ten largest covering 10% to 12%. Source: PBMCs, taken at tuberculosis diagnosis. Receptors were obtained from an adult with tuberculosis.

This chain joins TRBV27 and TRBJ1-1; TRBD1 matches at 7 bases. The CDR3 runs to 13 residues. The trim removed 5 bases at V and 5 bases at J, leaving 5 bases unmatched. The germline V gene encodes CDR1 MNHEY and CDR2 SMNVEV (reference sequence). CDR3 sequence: CASSRQGKTEAFF. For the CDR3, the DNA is TGTGCCAGCAGTAGACAGGGTAAGACTGAAGCTTTCTTT.

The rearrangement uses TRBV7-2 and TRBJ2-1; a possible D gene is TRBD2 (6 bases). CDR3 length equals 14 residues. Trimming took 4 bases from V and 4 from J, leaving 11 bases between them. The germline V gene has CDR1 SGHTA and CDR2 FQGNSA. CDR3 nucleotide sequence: TGTGCCAGCAGCTCGCGGGACTCGTACAATGAGCAGTTCTTC. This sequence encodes CASSSRDSYNEQFF.